The sequence of this TCR beta chain was determined in a study of blood T cell repertoires in COVID-19. Study-wide background: Sites across the United States, Italy and Spain contributed samples from acute and convalescent COVID-19. T cells, B-cell-depleted T cells, or PBMCs provided the cDNA or gDNA that served as material.

Sequencing was performed with immunoSEQ multiplex PCR; in TCRdb, only in-frame clones are kept and a portion is missing. The sample yields 200,000 to 250,000 clones, approximately 75% seen once. Donors were grouped by their self-reported clinical history. Recovery meant two consecutive negative NP/OP PCR tests, professional clearance, or resolved symptoms. The CDR3 spans 14 residues. Germline values: CDR1 SGHAT, CDR2 FQNNGV. Trimming stripped 1 base from V and 10 bases from J, with 11 bases between. The sequence was obtained from a man aged 40-49 years who had recovered from COVID-19. This chain uses TRBV11-2 with TRBJ1-6, with TRBD1 as a possible D gene (6 bases). The source material was PBMCs or T cells enriched from blood (not recorded which). The DNA of the CDR3 is TGTGCCAGCAGCTTAGCGGCAGGGGAGTCACCCCTCCACTTT. Protein: CASSLAAGESPLHF.